This T cell receptor (beta chain) was found in a study of PD-L1 blockade in urothelial cancer (dated by TCRdb to 2015 to 2018). Notes on the research overall: All patients started therapy in the mid-2010s and received atezolizumab 1,200 mg intravenously every 3 weeks. About 90% of the roughly 29 patients were identified as males with urothelial cancer of bladder origin, and a prior smoking history was reported by 18 of 29 patients. An ECOG performance status of 0 or 1 was recorded for the patients, and 0 to 3 prior chemotherapy regimens had been received by the patients. Blood samples were analyzed at 3 weeks after treatment start (second dose) and at 6 weeks after treatment start. Blood samples gave a median of around 130,000 T cells and tens of thousands of unique TCRs, with a median clonality of 0.080. Somatic, immune and clinical correlates of response to PD-L1 blockade with atezolizumab in urothelial cancer were the focus of an exploratory multi-omic analysis. TCR sequencing covered pretreatment tumor samples and matched, serially collected peripheral blood taken before and after atezolizumab treatment. Progression-free survival longer than 6 months counted as durable clinical benefit, and TCR features were additionally tested against both progression-free and overall survival. In the same patients, pretreatment tumors underwent whole exome sequencing and RNA sequencing in addition to TCR sequencing. About 10 patients achieved durable clinical benefit and some 21 did not. Pretreatment blood TCR-seq was available for nearly 30 patients, at least one posttreatment blood collection was obtained for about 24 patients, and tumor TCR-seq was available for about 24 patients. On the study overall, not on this receptor specifically: Improved progression-free and overall survival was associated with having pretreatment peripheral blood TCR clonality below the median. Because the sample size was small (n of about 27) and many of the analyses were exploratory, the results are meant to be hypothesis-generating. Greater expansion of tumor-associated TCR clones in peripheral blood 3 weeks after the start of treatment was observed in patients with durable benefit (n of about 21, p = 0.022).

Reading the label with the study, this specimen's time point is: pretreatment peripheral blood. A cohort of some 29 patients with locally advanced or metastatic urothelial carcinoma, treated at Memorial Sloan Kettering on a trial protocol, was included. Peripheral blood mononuclear cells were collected pretreatment and during treatment, with between 1 and 8 total time points per patient. The Qiagen DNeasy Blood extraction kit was used to purify genomic DNA from total PBMCs and tumor samples. Collected pretreatment and during treatment, PBMCs were isolated and stored as previously described. Details on this clone: Its binding antigen is unknown. No clone much larger than this one lies a single base away; base qualities are absent.

Its CDR3 holds 14 amino acids, cysteine through phenylalanine. The entry retains the CDR3 DNA only, 42 bases that are in frame from base 1. V sheds 5 bases and J sheds 5 bases, leaving 15 bases between their ends. CDR1 and CDR2 are drawn from the germline V gene (reference sequence): LNHDA, SQIVND. Synthetic TCR analog templates were spiked into each PCR to estimate absolute template abundance from read counts. The immunoSEQ assay was used to amplify TCRbeta CDR3 regions from genomic DNA with bias-controlled V and J gene primers. Sequencing of rearranged TCRbeta segments was done at approximately 20X coverage. The authors' pipeline ran thus. Sequencing errors were corrected by clustering, and CDR3s were annotated against IMGT so that V, D and J genes could be assigned. Downstream analyses used only productive TCRbeta rearrangements, leaving out any out-of-frame or stop-codon sequences. Clonality was computed as one minus Shannon entropy normalized by the log of the number of unique productive sequences. Clones differing between time points or between blood and tumor were identified by Fisher's exact test with Benjamini-Hochberg correction at adjusted p below 0.01. Held by TCRdb, this immuneACCESS table contains in-frame sequences only and omits some clones. Under half of the omission traces to an unresolved V gene where checked; the cause of the rest is unknown. The V and J calls and the clone size are those of that table, but D and trimming were determined from the DNA. The sample table holds 85,000 to 100,000 clones, of which over 75% were seen once. The ten largest clones add up to roughly 2% of the sample.

This TCR derives from a man aged 55 to 70 with urothelial cancer. This chain joins TRBV19 to TRBJ2-5, with TRBD2 tentatively as D gene (5 bases match). The sequencing used PBMCs, collected around atezolizumab (anti-PD-L1) treatment. The nucleotide sequence reads TGTGCCAGTAGTCTATCTTCCTCGGGGGAGACCCAGTACTTC. It is translated as CASSLSSSGETQYF.